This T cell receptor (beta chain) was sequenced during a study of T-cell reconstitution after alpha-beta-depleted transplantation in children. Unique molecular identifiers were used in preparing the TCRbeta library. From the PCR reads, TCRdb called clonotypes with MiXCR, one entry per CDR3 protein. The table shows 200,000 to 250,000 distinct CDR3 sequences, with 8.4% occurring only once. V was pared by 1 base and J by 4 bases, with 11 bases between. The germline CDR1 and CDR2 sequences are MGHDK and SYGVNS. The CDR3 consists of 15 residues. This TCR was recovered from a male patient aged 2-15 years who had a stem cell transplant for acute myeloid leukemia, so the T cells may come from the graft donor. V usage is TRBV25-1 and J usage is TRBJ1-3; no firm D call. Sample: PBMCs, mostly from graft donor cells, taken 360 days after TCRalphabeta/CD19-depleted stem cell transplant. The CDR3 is CASSESRAPGNTIYF. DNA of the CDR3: TGTGCCAGCAGTGAATCCCGCGCGCCGGGAAACACCATATATTTT.